What follows are 4 T cell receptor beta chains derived from one specimen sequenced in a study of control samples from healthy donors and cancer patients. TCRdb's table, derived via immunoSEQ multiplex PCR, lists solely in-frame clones and lacks some. The sample shows approximately 110,000 clones, about 89% of them seen only once. Source material: blood. The receptors derive from a young woman in good health.

This rearrangement joins TRBV5-1 to TRBJ2-5, with D possibly being TRBD1 (5 bases). The V and J ends lost 4 bases and 0 bases respectively, with 10 bases between them. CDR3 size: 14 residues. CDR1 is SGHRS, CDR2 YFSETQ, per germline. The CDR3 sequence is CASSLDRNQETQYF. The CDR3 region has the DNA TGCGCCAGCAGCCTCGACAGAAACCAAGAGACCCAGTACTTC.

The chain is built from TRBV30 and TRBJ1-2, with D tentatively TRBD1 (6 bases). Per germline, CDR1 GTSNPN and CDR2 SVGIG (reference sequence). V gave up 0 bases and J gave up 4 bases, with 12 bases separating them. The CDR3 is made up of 14 amino acids. In DNA, the CDR3 is TGTGCCTGGAGTGTAAGGGAGGGGGTCTATGGCTACACCTTC. Its translation: CAWSVREGVYGYTF.

The rearrangement links TRBV29-1 to TRBJ1-1; D gene ambiguous. V lost 3 bases and J lost 1, with 9 bases in between. The V gene's germline CDR1 is SQVTM and CDR2 ANQGSEA. The CDR3 length is 13 residues. This chain's CDR3 is CSVDVQTNTEAFF. The CDR3 coding sequence is TGCAGCGTTGATGTGCAGACGAACACTGAAGCTTTCTTT.

V and J are TRBV7-2 and TRBJ2-7; 11 positions agree with TRBD2. The CDR3 is made up of 16 amino acids. After removal of 5 bases from V and 2 bases from J, the junction contained 8 bases not matched to a gene. The V gene's germline CDR1 is SGHTA and CDR2 FQGNSA. The CDR3 DNA is TGTGCCAGCAGCCGCGTCATTAGCGGGAGGGCCTACGAGCAGTACTTC. Encoded protein: CASSRVISGRAYEQYF.